A selection of T cell receptor beta chains follows, all from one sample in a study of control samples from healthy donors and cancer patients. The repertoire was sequenced with immunoSEQ multiplex PCR; TCRdb's copy has only in-frame clones and lacks some. The data show around 84,000 clones, 65% to 90% seen once. The sequencing sample was made of PBMCs. Receptor source: a man in his 60s with head and neck cancer. CDR3s include the opening cysteine and the closing phenylalanine or tryptophan. The order of the fields is V gene, clone size, D gene, J gene, CDR3 DNA, CDR3 protein. A D gene is named only where the DNA matches it firmly. The size field is filled for only some rows; it gives once, few, many or a size class.

TRBV2	.	TRBD2	TRBJ2-1	TGTGCCAGCAGGCTTCGGGGGGGCTCCTACAATGAGCAGTTCTTC	CASRLRGGSYNEQFF
TRBV28	.	.	TRBJ2-6	TGTGCCAGCAGTAATCAGGGCTCTGGGGCCAACGTCCTGACTTTC	CASSNQGSGANVLTF
TRBV4-2	.	TRBD1	TRBJ2-2	TGTGCCAGCAGCCAAGAAAAACAGGGGTACACCGGGGAGCTGTTTTTT	CASSQEKQGYTGELFF
TRBV6-5	.	TRBD2	TRBJ2-7	TGTGCCACCCGGACTAGCGGGAGTAGGTACGAGCAGTACTTC	CATRTSGSRYEQYF
TRBV6-5	.	.	TRBJ1-1	TGTGCCAGCAGTTACCGGACAGCCGCTCCGACTGAAGCTTTCTTT	CASSYRTAAPTEAFF
TRBV29-1	.	TRBD2	TRBJ2-1	TGCAGCGTTAAAGGGGAAGAAGAAAGAGGTCGGGCTAGCGGGAGAAGGAATGAGCAGTTCTTC	CSVKGEEERGRASGRRNEQFF
TRBV18	.	TRBD2	TRBJ2-7	TGTGCCAGCTCACCACCGACTAGCGGGAGGTACGAGCAGTACTTC	CASSPPTSGRYEQYF
TRBV5-1	.	TRBD1	TRBJ1-4	TGCGCCAGCAGCCTGAGACAGGGGGCTTCTGAAAAACTGTTTTTT	CASSLRQGASEKLFF
TRBV4-1	.	TRBD2	TRBJ2-7	TGCGCCAGCAGCCTCCTTTGGGCAGGGAGGGCGTACGAGCAGTACTTC	CASSLLWAGRAYEQYF
TRBV5-8	.	.	TRBJ1-1	TGTGCCAGCAGCGCACGGTTGCGTGAAGCTTTCTTT	CASSARLREAFF
TRBV5-1	.	TRBD2	TRBJ2-1	TGCGCCAGCACCCCGGGACTAGCTTATTACAATGAGCAGTTCTTC	CASTPGLAYYNEQFF
TRBV19	few	.	TRBJ2-7	TGTGCCAGTAGTTCCGTGGAAGGGCTAGCCTACGAGCAGTACTTC	CASSSVEGLAYEQYF
TRBV6-5	.	.	TRBJ1-5	TGTGCCAGCAACGACATGAATAGCAATCAGCCCCAGCATTTT	CASNDMNSNQPQHF
TRBV2	.	TRBD1	TRBJ2-7	TGTGCCAGCGGAGAGACAGGGGGGCCGTTCTACGAGCAGTACTTC	CASGETGGPFYEQYF
TRBV7-9	.	.	TRBJ1-3	TGTGCCAGCAGCCTAGCGACTGGAAACACCATATATTTT	CASSLATGNTIYF
TRBV3-1/TRBV3-2	.	TRBD1	TRBJ2-7	TGTGCCAGCAGACCTGAGACAGGGGACTACGAGCAGTACTTC	CASRPETGDYEQYF
TRBV4-1	.	.	TRBJ2-1	TGCGCCAGCAGCCAGCTAACGGGCTCCTACAATGAGCAGTTCTTC	CASSQLTGSYNEQFF
TRBV4-1	.	.	TRBJ1-5	TGCGCCAGCAGCCAAGAGAGCCATCACTATAGCAATCAGCCCCAGCATTTT	CASSQESHHYSNQPQHF
TRBV5-1	.	.	TRBJ2-7	TGCGCCAGCAGCTTGGGTCAGTACGAGCAGTACTTC	CASSLGQYEQYF
TRBV11-2	.	TRBD1	TRBJ2-7	TGTGCCAGCAGCCCCGACAGGGGCGAGCAGTACTTC	CASSPDRGEQYF
TRBV7-9	.	TRBD1	TRBJ2-3	TGTGCCAGCAGCTTGAGGGGGCAGGCAGATACGCAGTATTTT	CASSLRGQADTQYF
TRBV25-1	.	.	TRBJ2-7	TGTGCCAGCAGTCCCCTAGGGGGGGGCACCTACGAGCAGTACTTC	CASSPLGGGTYEQYF
TRBV10-3	once	.	TRBJ1-1	TGTGCCATCAGTGAGTCGGAACGGCCGAACACTGAAGCTTTCTTT	CAISESERPNTEAFF
TRBV19	.	.	TRBJ2-5	TGTGCCAGTAGTATGAGGTCAGACAAAGAGACCCAGTACTTC	CASSMRSDKETQYF
TRBV5-1	once	.	TRBJ2-1	TGCGCCAGCAGCTTAAGTGGGAGTTACGACAATGAGCAGTTCTTC	CASSLSGSYDNEQFF
TRBV10-3	.	TRBD1	TRBJ1-5	TGTGCCATCAGTGAGTCCTATGGGACAGGGGTCTTGAGCAATCAGCCCCAGCATTTT	CAISESYGTGVLSNQPQHF
TRBV2	once	TRBD1	TRBJ2-7	TGTGCCAGCAGTGAATGGTCTCAGGGGGCCAACGAGCAGTACTTC	CASSEWSQGANEQYF
TRBV5-1	.	TRBD1	TRBJ1-2	TGCGCCAGCAGCTTGCAGGGGGTCAATTCGGGCTACACCTTC	CASSLQGVNSGYTF
TRBV7-8	.	.	TRBJ1-1	TGTGCCAGCAGAAGGGCACTTAACACTGAAGCTTTCTTT	CASRRALNTEAFF
TRBV30	.	.	TRBJ1-2	TGTGCCTGGAGGCCGGACAGACTCTATGGCTACACCTTC	CAWRPDRLYGYTF
TRBV5-8	.	.	TRBJ1-1	TGTGCCAGCAGCTTCCGGGGGGGAACGAACACTGAAGCTTTCTTT	CASSFRGGTNTEAFF
TRBV10-2	.	.	TRBJ2-2	TGCGCCAGCAGTCTCGGACAGCCTCGGGAGCTGTTTTTT	CASSLGQPRELFF
TRBV2	.	TRBD2	TRBJ2-1	TGTGCCAGCACCGGGGGAGGGCCTCGACGGGAGCAGTTCTTC	CASTGGGPRREQFF
TRBV29-1	.	TRBD1	TRBJ2-7	TGCAGCGTGTCGGGGTTGGGACAGGGGAGGCAAAGCTCCTACGAGCAGTACTTC	CSVSGLGQGRQSSYEQYF
TRBV28	.	.	TRBJ1-2	TGTGCCAGCAGTTTTACCCAGGACACCCCGGACTATGGCTACACCTTC	CASSFTQDTPDYGYTF
TRBV27	.	TRBD2	TRBJ2-3	TGTGCCAGCGGGATTGTTGGGACTAGCGGGAGAACAGATACGCAGTATTTT	CASGIVGTSGRTDTQYF
TRBV6-5	.	TRBD2	TRBJ2-2	TGTGCCAGCAGTTACTCAGCGGGGGCCGGGGAGCTGTTTTTT	CASSYSAGAGELFF
TRBV3-1/TRBV3-2	.	.	TRBJ2-6	TGTGCCAGCAGCAACTGGGCAGGGTCTGGGGCCAACGTCCTGACTTTC	CASSNWAGSGANVLTF
TRBV19	.	.	TRBJ2-1	TGTGCCAGTAGTATTTGGGGGCCCCCCTCAAACAATGAGCAGTTCTTC	CASSIWGPPSNNEQFF
TRBV18	.	TRBD1	TRBJ2-7	TGTGCCAGCTCACCACTTCTCCTAGGACAGGGCGGAGGCGAGCAGTACTTC	CASSPLLLGQGGGEQYF
TRBV5-1	.	TRBD2	TRBJ2-5	TGCGCCAGCAGCTTGTGGAACGGGAGGACCCAAGAGACCCAGTACTTC	CASSLWNGRTQETQYF
TRBV5-6	.	TRBD2	TRBJ2-1	TGTGCCAGCAGCTTGTCCCCAAGCGGGAGCTACAATGAGCAGTTCTTC	CASSLSPSGSYNEQFF
TRBV2	.	.	TRBJ1-1	TGTGCCAGCAGGTCGGTTATGAACACTGAAGCTTTCTTT	CASRSVMNTEAFF
TRBV10-1	.	TRBD2	TRBJ2-5	TGCGCCAGCAGTCCGGGACTAGCGGGAGGTGGCGAGACCCAGTACTTC	CASSPGLAGGGETQYF